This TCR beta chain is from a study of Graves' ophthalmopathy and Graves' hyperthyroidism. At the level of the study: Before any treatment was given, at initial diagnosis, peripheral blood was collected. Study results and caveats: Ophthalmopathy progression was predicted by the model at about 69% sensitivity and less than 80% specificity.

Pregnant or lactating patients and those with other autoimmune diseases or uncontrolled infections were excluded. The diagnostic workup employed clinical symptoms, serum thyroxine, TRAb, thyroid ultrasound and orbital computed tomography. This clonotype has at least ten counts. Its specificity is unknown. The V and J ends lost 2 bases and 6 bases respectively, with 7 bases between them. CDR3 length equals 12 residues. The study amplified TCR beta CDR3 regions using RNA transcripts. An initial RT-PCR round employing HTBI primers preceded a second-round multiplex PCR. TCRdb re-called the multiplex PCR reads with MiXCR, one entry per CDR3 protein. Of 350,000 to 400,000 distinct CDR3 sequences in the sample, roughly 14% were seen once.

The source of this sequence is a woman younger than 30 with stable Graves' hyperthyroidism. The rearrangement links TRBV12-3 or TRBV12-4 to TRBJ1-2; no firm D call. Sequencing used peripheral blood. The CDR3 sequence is CASSLSYHGYTF. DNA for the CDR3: TGTGCCAGCAGTTTATCTTACCATGGCTACACCTTC.